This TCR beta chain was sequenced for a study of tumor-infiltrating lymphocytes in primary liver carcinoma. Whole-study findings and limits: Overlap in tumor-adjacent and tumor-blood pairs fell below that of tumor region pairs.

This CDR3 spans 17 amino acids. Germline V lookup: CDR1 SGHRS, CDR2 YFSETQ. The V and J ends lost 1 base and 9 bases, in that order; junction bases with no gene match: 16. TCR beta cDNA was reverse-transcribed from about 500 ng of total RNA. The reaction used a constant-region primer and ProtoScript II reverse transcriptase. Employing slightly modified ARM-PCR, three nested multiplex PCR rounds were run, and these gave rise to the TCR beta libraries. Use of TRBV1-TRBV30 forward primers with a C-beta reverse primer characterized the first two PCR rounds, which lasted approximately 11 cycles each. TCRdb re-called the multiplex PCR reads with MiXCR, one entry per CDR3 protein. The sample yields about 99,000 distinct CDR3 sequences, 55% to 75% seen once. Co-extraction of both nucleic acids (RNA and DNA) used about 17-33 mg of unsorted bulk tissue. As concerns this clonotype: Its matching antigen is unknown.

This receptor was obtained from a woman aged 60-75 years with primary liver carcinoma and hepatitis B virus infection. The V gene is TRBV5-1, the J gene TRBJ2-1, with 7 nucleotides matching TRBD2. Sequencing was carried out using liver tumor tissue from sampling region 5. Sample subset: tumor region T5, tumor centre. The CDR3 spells CASSLTLAEGPNGEQFF. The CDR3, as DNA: TGCGCCAGCAGCTTGACGCTAGCGGAGGGCCCAAACGGTGAGCAGTTCTTC.